Presented here are 23 T cell receptor beta chains from one specimen sequenced in a study of T cell responses to AZD1222 COVID-19 vaccine listed by TCRdb under 2021. Receptor amplification or capture employed the immunoSEQ multiplex PCR assay. In TCRdb, the immuneACCESS table is reduced to in-frame sequences with V and J assigned. These tables do not hold every clone; where another copy was compared, an unresolved V gene accounts for under half, and the others remain unexplained. The sample contains about 150,000 clones, roughly 90% of them found a single time. Approximately 17% of the sample comes from the top ten. The time point label on this specimen signifies: baseline before first vaccination. The sample consisted of peripheral blood, taken on day 0 of AZD1222 vaccination. All receptors come from an adult in good health.

This clone was recorded once. The V and J genes are TRBV18 and TRBJ1-1; D is unclear. The germline V and J ends were trimmed by 0 bases and 3 bases, with 11 bases remaining between them. The CDR3 length is 15 residues. Germline V gives CDR1 KGHSH, CDR2 LQKENI. CDR3 coding DNA: TGTGCCAGCTCACCACCGAAGGGATCGCACACTGAAGCTTTCTTT. Encoded protein: CASSPPKGSHTEAFF.

The chain is built from TRBV7-9 and TRBJ2-1; TRBD2 matches 7 bases. In germline, CDR1 is SEHNR, CDR2 FQNEAQ (reference sequence). V was clipped by 6 bases and J by 4 bases; unmatched bases: 9. The CDR3 runs 15 residues. CDR3 bases: TGTGCCAGCAGTTTGTATCAGGGACTATACAATGAGCAGTTCTTC. Translated: CASSLYQGLYNEQFF. The whole variable domain, filled in from reference TRBV7-9 and TRBJ2-1, reads DTGVSQNPRHKITKRGQNVTFRCDPISEHNRLYWYRQTLGQGPEFLTYFQNEAQLEKSRLLSDRFSAERPKGSFSTLEIQRTEQGDSAMYLCASSLYQGLYNEQFFGPGTRLTVL.

V gene TRBV5-1 combines with J gene TRBJ1-3; D unresolved. This CDR3 spans 16 amino acids. Germline lookup yields CDR1 SGHRS and CDR2 YFSETQ. Trimming took 0 bases from V and 2 from J, leaving 12 bases between them. The CDR3 region is CASSLAPGTPGNTIYF. The DNA for the CDR3 is TGCGCCAGCAGCTTGGCGCCAGGAACCCCTGGAAACACCATATATTTT.

The chain links TRBV11-2 to TRBJ1-2; D is unclear. CDR3 length equals 15 residues. Germline values: CDR1 SGHAT, CDR2 FQNNGV. The ends were cut back, 4 bases at V and 2 bases at J, with 14 bases in the middle. In DNA form, the CDR3 reads TGTGCCAGCAGCTCTCCGAGGGTAGGCAACTATGGCTACACCTTC. Protein product: CASSSPRVGNYGYTF.

The rearrangement uses TRBV19 and TRBJ1-1; the D is unclear. Trimming took 6 bases from V and 1 from J, leaving 9 bases between them. This CDR3 has 13 amino acids. CDR1 and CDR2 (germline): LNHDA, SQIVND (reference sequence). CDR3 sequence: CASSITRNTEAFF. DNA for the CDR3: TGTGCCAGTAGCATTACTAGGAACACTGAAGCTTTCTTT.

The chain couples TRBV27 to TRBJ1-2, with 9 bases fitting TRBD1. The CDR3 loop spans 14 amino acids. With 4 bases clipped from V and 2 bases from J, the junction kept 2 bases outside the gene matches. The germline CDR1 and CDR2 sequences are MNHEY and SMNVEV (reference sequence). CDR3 sequence reads: CASSSGTGNYGYTF. The DNA for the CDR3 is TGTGCCAGCAGTTCGGGGACAGGGAACTATGGCTACACCTTC.

The CDR3 DNA sequence: TGTGCCAGCAGCTTACCGGGGTTCCAGAATGAGCAGTTCTTC. Translated, it gives CASSLPGFQNEQFF. The chain combines TRBV5-4 with TRBJ2-1; maybe TRBD2 (5 bases). Germline CDR1 is SGHNT and CDR2 is YYREEE (reference sequence). CDR3 length: 14 residues. V was cut by 2 bases and J by 7 bases, with 13 bases left in between.

This clone was recorded a few times. V usage is TRBV15 and J usage is TRBJ2-1, with 10 bases aligning to TRBD2. The CDR3 is made up of 16 amino acids. After removal of 1 base from V and 5 bases from J, the junction contained 5 bases not matched to a gene. Germline V lookup: CDR1 LNHNV, CDR2 YYDKDF (reference sequence). CDR3 DNA: TGTGCCACCAGCAGAGCGGGACTAGCGAGAGACAATGAGCAGTTCTTC. Encoded protein: CATSRAGLARDNEQFF.

This chain connects TRBV30 to TRBJ2-7; 14 bases fit TRBD2. Trimming removed 1 base from V and 7 bases from J; junction bases left unmatched: 12. There are 17 residues in the CDR3. CDR1 and CDR2 (germline): GTSNPN, SVGIG (reference sequence). In DNA form, the CDR3 reads TGTGCCTGGAGTGCCGGGACTAGCGGGAGCTCGCCTCGTGAGCAGTACTTC. This encodes CAWSAGTSGSSPREQYF.

The chain recombines TRBV28 with TRBJ2-7; either TRBD1 or TRBD2 may supply D (5 bases each). The germline V gene encodes CDR1 MDHEN and CDR2 SYDVKM. This CDR3 is built from 17 residues. The V and J ends lost 3 bases and 4 bases respectively, with 22 bases between them. CDR3 amino acids: CASSFPVGELTGYEQYF. The CDR3 bases are TGTGCCAGCAGTTTTCCGGTCGGGGAGCTAACAGGTTACGAGCAGTACTTC.

The chain combines TRBV27 with TRBJ2-1; D possibly corresponds to TRBD2 (6 bases). CDR3 size: 13 residues. CDR1 is MNHEY, CDR2 SMNVEV, per germline (reference sequence). V lost 3 bases and J 5 bases, leaving 8 bases between the germline ends. CDR3 nucleotide sequence: TGTGCCAGCAGTTTGGAGCGGGACAATGAGCAGTTCTTC. Translated: CASSLERDNEQFF.

The chain uses TRBV27 and TRBJ2-7; D assignment may be TRBD1 or TRBD2 (6 bases each). The germline V gene has CDR1 MNHEY and CDR2 SMNVEV (reference sequence). This CDR3 is 13 amino acids long. The germline V and J ends were trimmed by 7 bases and 3 bases, with 13 bases remaining between them. CDR3 amino acids: CASTGGPNYEQYF. CDR3 nucleotide sequence: TGTGCCAGCACTGGGGGGCCCAACTACGAGCAGTACTTC.

This clone was counted a few times. This chain links TRBV5-1 with TRBJ2-7, with TRBD2 matching 8 bases. The CDR3 is made up of 15 amino acids. CDR1 and CDR2 from the germline V gene are SGHRS and YFSETQ. Losses at the gene ends were 2 bases for V and 6 bases for J; bases not matched to a gene: 10. The CDR3 loop is CASSFSGGTLFEQYF. Written as DNA, the CDR3 is TGCGCCAGCAGCTTCAGCGGGGGCACCCTTTTCGAGCAGTACTTC.

V gene TRBV19 combines with J gene TRBJ2-2; D possibly corresponds to TRBD1 (6 bases). The CDR3 spans 14 residues. Per the germline V gene, CDR1 is LNHDA and CDR2 is SQIVND (reference sequence). The V end was cut by 5 bases, the J end by 1 base, with 8 bases between. CDR3 protein: CASSETGNTGELFF. In nucleotides, the CDR3 is TGTGCCAGTAGTGAGACAGGGAACACCGGGGAGCTGTTTTTT. Together with reference TRBV19 and TRBJ2-2, the CDR3 gives the full variable domain: DGGITQSPKYLFRKEGQNVTLSCEQNLNHDAMYWYRQDPGQGLRLIYYSQIVNDFQKGDIAEGYSVSREKKESFPLTVTSAQKNPTAFYLCASSETGNTGELFFGEGSRLTVL.

The chain links TRBV5-4 to TRBJ1-2; D is possibly TRBD1 (6 bases). V dropped 4 bases and J dropped 8 bases, with 15 bases sitting between them. Germline CDR1 reads SGHNT; CDR2 reads YYREEE (reference sequence). This CDR3 comprises 13 residues. CDR3 in amino acids: CASSLQGGYGYTF. For the CDR3, the DNA is TGTGCCAGCAGCCTTCAAGGGGGATACGGCTACACCTTC.

The J gene is TRBJ1-2, the V gene TRBV29-1; D is possibly TRBD1 (6 bases). V dropped 4 bases and J dropped 8 bases, with 17 bases sitting between them. The CDR3 runs to 13 residues. CDR1 and CDR2 from the germline V gene are SQVTM and ANQGSEA. The CDR3 DNA reads TGCAGCGTTGTGGGGGGGGCTGGTAGCGGCTACACCTTC. It is translated as CSVVGGAGSGYTF.

The chain uses TRBV2 and TRBJ1-1, with D uncertain. V was pared by 4 bases and J by 7 bases, with 16 bases between. Germline V lookup: CDR1 SNHLY, CDR2 FYNNEI. This CDR3 spans 14 amino acids. The CDR3 sequence is CASSVGGSINEAFF. CDR3 coding DNA: TGTGCCAGCAGTGTAGGAGGCAGCATTAATGAAGCTTTCTTT.

This chain connects TRBV6-6 to TRBJ1-2; TRBD1 is a possible D gene (6 bases). The CDR3 is made up of 14 amino acids. Germline CDR1 is MNHNY and CDR2 is SVGAGI (reference sequence). V dropped 7 bases and J dropped 2 bases, with 14 bases sitting between them. The CDR3 protein is CASIKDGTNYGYTF. Here the CDR3 DNA reads TGTGCCAGCATCAAGGACGGGACAAACTATGGCTACACCTTC.

The V and J genes are TRBV11-3 and TRBJ1-1; D is possibly TRBD1 (6 bases). Germline V lookup: CDR1 SGHNT, CDR2 YENEEA. The CDR3 runs 13 residues. Between the trimmed V and J ends, which lost 2 bases and 5 bases, there was a span of 9 bases. The CDR3 protein is CASSLTGRTEAFF. The CDR3 bases are TGTGCCAGCAGCTTAACAGGGAGAACTGAAGCTTTCTTT. The whole variable domain, remainder taken from reference TRBV11-3 and TRBJ1-1, is EAGVVQSPRYKIIEKKQPVAFWCNPISGHNTLYWYLQNLGQGPELLIRYENEEAVDDSQLPKDRFSAERLKGVDSTLKIQPAELGDSAVYLCASSLTGRTEAFFGQGTRLTVV.

This clone was seen only once. J is TRBJ1-5 and V is TRBV4-1; D perhaps matches TRBD1 (5 bases). Trimming took off 1 base at V and 2 bases at J, with 15 bases between the two ends. The CDR3 totals 17 residues. CDR1 and CDR2 from the germline V gene are MGHRA and YSYEKL. CDR3 sequence reads: CASSQGVQGYGNQPQHF. DNA of the CDR3: TGCGCCAGCAGCCAAGGGGTTCAGGGTTACGGCAATCAGCCCCAGCATTTT.

CDR3 DNA: TGTGCCAGCTGGGGGGACGTAGGTCCCAATGAGCAGTTCTTC. It codes for CASWGDVGPNEQFF. This chain connects TRBV5-8 to TRBJ2-1; D might be TRBD2 (6 bases). Trimming took off 7 bases at V and 6 bases at J, with 17 bases between the two ends. CDR3 length equals 14 residues. CDR1 and CDR2 from the germline V gene are SGHTS and YDEGEE.

The V gene is TRBV6-5, the J gene TRBJ2-7; TRBD1 matches at 9 bases. The germline V gene has CDR1 MNHEY and CDR2 SVGAGI. CDR3 length: 15 amino acids. V lost 6 bases and J lost 6; bases outside the gene matches: 12. CDR3 amino acids: CASRVTGGNWAEQYF. The CDR3 region has the DNA TGTGCCAGCAGGGTCACAGGGGGCAACTGGGCCGAGCAGTACTTC.

This rearrangement joins TRBV5-1 to TRBJ2-5; tentative D call: TRBD2 (6 bases). Germline V gene lookup returns CDR1 SGHRS and CDR2 YFSETQ. CDR3 length equals 13 residues. Deletions cut 2 bases from V and 5 bases from J, with 10 bases between. This CDR3 reads CASSFRGGETQYF. CDR3 coding DNA: TGCGCCAGCAGCTTTAGGGGAGGTGAGACCCAGTACTTC.